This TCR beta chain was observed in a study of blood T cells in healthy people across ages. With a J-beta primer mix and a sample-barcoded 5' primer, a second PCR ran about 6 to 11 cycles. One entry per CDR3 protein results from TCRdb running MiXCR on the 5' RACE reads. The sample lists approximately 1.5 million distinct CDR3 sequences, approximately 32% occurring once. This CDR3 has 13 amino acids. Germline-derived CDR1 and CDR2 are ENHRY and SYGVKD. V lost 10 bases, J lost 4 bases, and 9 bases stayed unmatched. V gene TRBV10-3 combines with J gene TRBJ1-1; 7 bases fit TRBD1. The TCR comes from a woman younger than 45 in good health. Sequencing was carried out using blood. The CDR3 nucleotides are TGTGCCACACGGGACAGCGCGGGCACTGAAGCTTTCTTT. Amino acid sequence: CATRDSAGTEAFF.